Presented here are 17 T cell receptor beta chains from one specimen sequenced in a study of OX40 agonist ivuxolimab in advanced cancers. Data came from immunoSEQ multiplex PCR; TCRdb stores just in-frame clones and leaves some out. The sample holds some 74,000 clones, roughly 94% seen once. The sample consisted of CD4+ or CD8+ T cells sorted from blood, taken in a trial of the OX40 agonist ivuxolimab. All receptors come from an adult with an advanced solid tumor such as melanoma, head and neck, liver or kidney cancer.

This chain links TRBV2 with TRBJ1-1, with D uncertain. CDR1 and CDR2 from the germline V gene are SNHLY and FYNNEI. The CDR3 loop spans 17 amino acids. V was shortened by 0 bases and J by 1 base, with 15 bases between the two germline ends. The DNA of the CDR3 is TGTGCCAGCAGTGAAGCGCCCGGCGGCGGAGGGAACACTGAAGCTTTCTTT. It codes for CASSEAPGGGGNTEAFF.

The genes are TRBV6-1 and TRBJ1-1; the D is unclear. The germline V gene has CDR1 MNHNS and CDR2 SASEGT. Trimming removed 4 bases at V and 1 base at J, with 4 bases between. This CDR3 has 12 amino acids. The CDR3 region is CASSARNTEAFF. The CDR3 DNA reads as TGTGCCAGCAGTGCACGGAACACTGAAGCTTTCTTT.

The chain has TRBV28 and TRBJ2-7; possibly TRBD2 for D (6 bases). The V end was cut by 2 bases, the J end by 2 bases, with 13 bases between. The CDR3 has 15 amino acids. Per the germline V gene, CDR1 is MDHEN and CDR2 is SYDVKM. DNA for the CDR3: TGTGCCAGCAGTTTAATCGCGGGGCAGGCCTACGAGCAGTACTTC. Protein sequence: CASSLIAGQAYEQYF. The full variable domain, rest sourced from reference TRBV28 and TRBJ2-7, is DVKVTQSSRYLVKRTGEKVFLECVQDMDHENMFWYRQDPGLGLRLIYFSYDVKMKEKGDIPEGYSVSREKKERFSLILESASTNQTSMYLCASSLIAGQAYEQYFGPGTRLTVT.

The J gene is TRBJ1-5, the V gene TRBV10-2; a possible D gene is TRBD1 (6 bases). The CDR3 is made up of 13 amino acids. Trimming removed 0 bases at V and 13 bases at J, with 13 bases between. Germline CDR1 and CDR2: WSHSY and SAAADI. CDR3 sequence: CASSESHRVPQHF. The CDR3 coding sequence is TGCGCCAGCAGTGAGTCCCACAGGGTACCTCAGCATTTT.

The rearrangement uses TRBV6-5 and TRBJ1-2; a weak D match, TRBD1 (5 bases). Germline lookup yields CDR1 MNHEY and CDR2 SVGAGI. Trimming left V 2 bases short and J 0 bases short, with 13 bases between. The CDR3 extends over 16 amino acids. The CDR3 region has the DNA TGTGCCAGCAGTTACGATAGCGACAGCGCTAACTATGGCTACACCTTC. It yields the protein CASSYDSDSANYGYTF.

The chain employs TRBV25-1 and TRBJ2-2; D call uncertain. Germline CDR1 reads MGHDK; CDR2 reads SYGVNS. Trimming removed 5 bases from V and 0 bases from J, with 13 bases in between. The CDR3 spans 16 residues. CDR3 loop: CASSSPASPNTGELFF. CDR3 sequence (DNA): TGTGCCAGCAGTAGCCCAGCATCGCCGAACACCGGGGAGCTGTTTTTT.

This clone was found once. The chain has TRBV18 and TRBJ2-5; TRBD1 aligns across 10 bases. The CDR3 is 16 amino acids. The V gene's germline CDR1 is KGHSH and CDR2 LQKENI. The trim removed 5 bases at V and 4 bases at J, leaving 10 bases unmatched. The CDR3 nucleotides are TGTGCCAGCTCATTAACCCGGGACAGGGGCGGAGAGACCCAGTACTTC. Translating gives CASSLTRDRGGETQYF.

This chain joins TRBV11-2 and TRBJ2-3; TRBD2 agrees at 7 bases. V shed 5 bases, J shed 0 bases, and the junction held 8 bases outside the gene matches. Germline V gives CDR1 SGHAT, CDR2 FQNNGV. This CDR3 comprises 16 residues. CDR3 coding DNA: TGTGCCAGCAGCCCCAACGACGGGAGGAGCACAGATACGCAGTATTTT. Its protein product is CASSPNDGRSTDTQYF.

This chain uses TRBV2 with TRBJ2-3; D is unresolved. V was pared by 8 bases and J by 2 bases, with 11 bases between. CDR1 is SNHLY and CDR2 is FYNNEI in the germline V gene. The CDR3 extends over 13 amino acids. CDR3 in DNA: TGTGCCAGCCCCATGGTAAACACAGATACGCAGTATTTT. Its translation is CASPMVNTDTQYF.

CDR3 in amino acids: CASSRGAEGDTQYF. The CDR3 nucleotides are TGTGCCAGCAGCCGGGGTGCGGAGGGGGATACGCAGTATTTT. V is TRBV27 and J is TRBJ2-3; D may be TRBD2 (6 bases). In germline, CDR1 is MNHEY, CDR2 SMNVEV (reference sequence). The CDR3 is 14 amino acids. V dropped 6 bases and J dropped 6 bases, with 16 bases sitting between them.

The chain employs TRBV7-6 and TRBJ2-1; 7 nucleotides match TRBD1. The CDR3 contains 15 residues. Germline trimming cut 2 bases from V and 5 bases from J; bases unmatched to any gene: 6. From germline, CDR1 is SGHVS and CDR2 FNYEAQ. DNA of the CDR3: TGTGCCAGCAGCTTACAACAGGGGACGCACAATGAGCAGTTCTTC. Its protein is CASSLQQGTHNEQFF.

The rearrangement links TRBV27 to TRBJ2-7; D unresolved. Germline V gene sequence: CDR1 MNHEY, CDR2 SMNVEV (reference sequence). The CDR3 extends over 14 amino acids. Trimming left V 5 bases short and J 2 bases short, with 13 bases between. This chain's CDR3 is CASSGQRAAYEQYF. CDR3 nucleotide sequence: TGTGCCAGCAGTGGTCAGCGAGCCGCCTACGAGCAGTACTTC.

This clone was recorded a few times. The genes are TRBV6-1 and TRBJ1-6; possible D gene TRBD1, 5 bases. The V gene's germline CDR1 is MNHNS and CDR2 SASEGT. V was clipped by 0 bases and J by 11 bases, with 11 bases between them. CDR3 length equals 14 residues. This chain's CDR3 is CASSEALGEAPLHF. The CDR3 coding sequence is TGTGCCAGCAGTGAAGCCCTGGGGGAGGCACCCCTCCACTTT.

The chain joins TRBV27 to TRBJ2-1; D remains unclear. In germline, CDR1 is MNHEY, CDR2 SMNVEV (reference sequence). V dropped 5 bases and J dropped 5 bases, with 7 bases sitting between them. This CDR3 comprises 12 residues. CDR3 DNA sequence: TGTGCCAGCAGTGCCTATAACAATGAGCAGTTCTTC. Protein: CASSAYNNEQFF.

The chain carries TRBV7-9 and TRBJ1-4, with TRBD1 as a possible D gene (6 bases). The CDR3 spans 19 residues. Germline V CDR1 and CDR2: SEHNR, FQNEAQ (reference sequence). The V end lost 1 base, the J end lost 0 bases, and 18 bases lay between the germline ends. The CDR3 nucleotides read TGTGCCAGCAGCTTAGACCGATCCCGCCAGGGGACAACTAATGAAAAACTGTTTTTT. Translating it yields CASSLDRSRQGTTNEKLFF. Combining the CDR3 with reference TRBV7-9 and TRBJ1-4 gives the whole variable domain DTGVSQNPRHKITKRGQNVTFRCDPISEHNRLYWYRQTLGQGPEFLTYFQNEAQLEKSRLLSDRFSAERPKGSFSTLEIQRTEQGDSAMYLCASSLDRSRQGTTNEKLFFGSGTQLSVL.

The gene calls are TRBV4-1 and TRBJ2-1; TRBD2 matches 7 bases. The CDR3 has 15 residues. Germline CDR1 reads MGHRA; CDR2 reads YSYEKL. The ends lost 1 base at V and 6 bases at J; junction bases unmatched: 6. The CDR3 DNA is TGCGCCAGCAGCCAAGTGGGCCCGGGGGGCAATGAGCAGTTCTTC. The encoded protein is CASSQVGPGGNEQFF.

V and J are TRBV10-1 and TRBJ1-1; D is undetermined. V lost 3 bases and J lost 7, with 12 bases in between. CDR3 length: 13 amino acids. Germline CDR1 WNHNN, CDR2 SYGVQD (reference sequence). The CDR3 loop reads CASSDLGLGEAFF. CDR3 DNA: TGCGCCAGCAGTGATTTAGGCCTTGGTGAAGCTTTCTTT.